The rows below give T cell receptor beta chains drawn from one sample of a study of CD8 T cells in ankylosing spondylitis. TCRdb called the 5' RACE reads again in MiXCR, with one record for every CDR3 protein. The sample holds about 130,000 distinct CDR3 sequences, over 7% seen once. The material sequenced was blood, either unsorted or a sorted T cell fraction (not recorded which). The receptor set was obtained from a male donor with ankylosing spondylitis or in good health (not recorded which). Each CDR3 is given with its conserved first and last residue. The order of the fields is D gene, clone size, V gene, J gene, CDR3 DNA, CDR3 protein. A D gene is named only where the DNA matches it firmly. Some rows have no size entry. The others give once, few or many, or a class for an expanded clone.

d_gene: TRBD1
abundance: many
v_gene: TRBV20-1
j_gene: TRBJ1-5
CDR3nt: TGCAGTGCGTGGACAGGGGGAGGTCAGCCCCAGCATTTT
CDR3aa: CSAWTGGGQPQHF

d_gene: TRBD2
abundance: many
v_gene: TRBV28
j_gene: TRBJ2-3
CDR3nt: TGTGCCAGCAGTTTAGTAATGGTAGCGGGAGTAGAAGATACGCAGTATTTT
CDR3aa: CASSLVMVAGVEDTQYF

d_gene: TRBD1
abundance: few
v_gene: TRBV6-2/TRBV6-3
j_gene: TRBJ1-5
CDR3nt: TGTGCCAGCAGTTACGGGACAGGGAATCTCGGCAATCAGCCCCAGCATTTT
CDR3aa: CASSYGTGNLGNQPQHF

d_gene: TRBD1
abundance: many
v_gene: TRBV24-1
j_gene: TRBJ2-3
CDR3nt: TGTGCCACCAGTGATTTGGACAGGGGAACAGATACGCAGTATTTT
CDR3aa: CATSDLDRGTDTQYF

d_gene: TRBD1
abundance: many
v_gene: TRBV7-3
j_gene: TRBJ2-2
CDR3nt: TGTGCCAGCAGCCAATCAGGGGGCCCCGGGGAGCTGTTTTTT
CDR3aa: CASSQSGGPGELFF

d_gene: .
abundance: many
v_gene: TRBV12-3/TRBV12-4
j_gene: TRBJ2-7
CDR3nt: TGTGCCACGGCCAGAAACAGGGATTCGCAGCAGTACTTC
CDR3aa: CATARNRDSQQYF

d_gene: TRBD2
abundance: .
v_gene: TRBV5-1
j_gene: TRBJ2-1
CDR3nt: TGCGCCAGCAGGGCTAGCGGGAACAATGAGCAGTTCTTC
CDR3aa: CASRASGNNEQFF

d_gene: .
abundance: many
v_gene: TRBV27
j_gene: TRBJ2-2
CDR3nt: TGTGCCAGCAGTTATGGCGGGGAGCTGTTTTTT
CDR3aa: CASSYGGELFF

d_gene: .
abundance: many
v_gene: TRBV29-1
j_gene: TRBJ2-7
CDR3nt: TGCAGCTACATCGGACAAAACCCATACGAGCAGTACTTC
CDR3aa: CSYIGQNPYEQYF

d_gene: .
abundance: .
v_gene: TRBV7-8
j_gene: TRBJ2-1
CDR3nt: TGTGCCAGCAGCTTAGGGCTAGCGATGGATGAGCAGTTCTTC
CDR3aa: CASSLGLAMDEQFF

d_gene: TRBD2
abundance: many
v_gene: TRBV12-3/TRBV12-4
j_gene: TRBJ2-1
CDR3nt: TGTGCCAGCTCCACCCCTAGCGGGAGGGCCGCAGCCAATGAGCAGTTCTTC
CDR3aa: CASSTPSGRAAANEQFF

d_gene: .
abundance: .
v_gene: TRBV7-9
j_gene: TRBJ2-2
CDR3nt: TGTGCCAGCAGCTTAGTCCCAGGGGCAGGGGAGCTGTTTTTT
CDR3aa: CASSLVPGAGELFF

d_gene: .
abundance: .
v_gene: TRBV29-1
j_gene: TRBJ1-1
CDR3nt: TGCAGCACCCGAGGGGGGGAGAACACTGAAGCTTTCTTT
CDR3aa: CSTRGGENTEAFF

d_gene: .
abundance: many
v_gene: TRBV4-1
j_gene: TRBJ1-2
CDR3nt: TGCGCCAGCAGCCAAGATCGGCAGGGAAGGAGTAACTATGGCTACACCTTC
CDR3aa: CASSQDRQGRSNYGYTF

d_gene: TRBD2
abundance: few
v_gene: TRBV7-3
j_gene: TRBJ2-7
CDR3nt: TGTGCCAGCAGTCTAGGACTAGCGCCAACCTACGAGCAGTACTTC
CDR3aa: CASSLGLAPTYEQYF

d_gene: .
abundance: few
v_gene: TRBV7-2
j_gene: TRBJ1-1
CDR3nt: TGTGCCAGCAGCCCCGGGTTGTGGCGAAACACTGAAGCTTTCTTT
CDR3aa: CASSPGLWRNTEAFF

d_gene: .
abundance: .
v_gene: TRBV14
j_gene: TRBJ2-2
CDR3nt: TGTGCCAGCAGCCTCGGGATTCCACCCACCGGGGAGCTGTTTTTT
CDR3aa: CASSLGIPPTGELFF

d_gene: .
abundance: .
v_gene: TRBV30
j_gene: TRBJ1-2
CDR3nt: TGTGCCTGGAGTCCCGACGAAAACTATGGCTACACCTTC
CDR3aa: CAWSPDENYGYTF

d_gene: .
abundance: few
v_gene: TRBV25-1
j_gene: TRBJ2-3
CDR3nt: TGTGCCAGCCGCTGGTGGGATACGCAGTATTTT
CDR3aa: CASRWWDTQYF

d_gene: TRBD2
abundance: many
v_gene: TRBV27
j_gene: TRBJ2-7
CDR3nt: TGTGCCAGCAGTTCTCTAGCGGGGGGAGCCACCTACGAGCAGTACTTC
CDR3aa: CASSSLAGGATYEQYF

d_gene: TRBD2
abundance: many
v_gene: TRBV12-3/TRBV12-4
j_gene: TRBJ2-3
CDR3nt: TGTGCCAGCAGAAAGACTAGCGGGGGCTCACTCGCCACGCAGTATTTT
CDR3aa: CASRKTSGGSLATQYF

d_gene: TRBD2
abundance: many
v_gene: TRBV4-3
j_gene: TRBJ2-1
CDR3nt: TGCGCCAGCAGCCAGAGACCGGGACTAGCGGGAGCCTACAATGAGCAGTTCTTC
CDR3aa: CASSQRPGLAGAYNEQFF

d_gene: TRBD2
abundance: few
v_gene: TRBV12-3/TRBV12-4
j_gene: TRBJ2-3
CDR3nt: TGTGCCAGCAGTGATAGACTAGCGGTTAGCACAGATACGCAGTATTTT
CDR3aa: CASSDRLAVSTDTQYF

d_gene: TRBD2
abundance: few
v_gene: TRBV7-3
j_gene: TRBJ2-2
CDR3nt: TGTGCCAGCAGCAGGGGGACTAGTATTTCCGGGGAGCTGTTTTTT
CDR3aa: CASSRGTSISGELFF

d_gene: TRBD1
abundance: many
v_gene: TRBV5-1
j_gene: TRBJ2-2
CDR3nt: TGCGCCAGCAGCATGGGACAGGGGGCACCCGGGGAGCTGTTTTTT
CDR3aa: CASSMGQGAPGELFF

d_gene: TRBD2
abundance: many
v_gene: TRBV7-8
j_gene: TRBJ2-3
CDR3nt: TGTGCCAGCAGCCCACATAGACTAGCGGGGAGGGCGTTTTGGTATTTT
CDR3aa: CASSPHRLAGRAFWYF

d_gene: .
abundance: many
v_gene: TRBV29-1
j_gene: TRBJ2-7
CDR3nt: TGCAGCGTAGATACTGGCTACGAGCAGTACTTC
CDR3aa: CSVDTGYEQYF

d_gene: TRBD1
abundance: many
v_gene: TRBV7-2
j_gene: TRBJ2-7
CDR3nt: TGTGCCAGCAGCCCCGACAGGGGGCCCCCTTACGAGCAGTACTTC
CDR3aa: CASSPDRGPPYEQYF

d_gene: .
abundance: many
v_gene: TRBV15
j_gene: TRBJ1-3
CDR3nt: TGTGCCACCAGCAGAGATTTATCAGATCGACCTGGAAACACCATATATTTT
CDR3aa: CATSRDLSDRPGNTIYF

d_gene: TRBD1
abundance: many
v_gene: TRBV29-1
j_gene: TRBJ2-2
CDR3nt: TGCAGCGTTCGACAGGGCCCGAACACCGGGGAGCTGTTTTTT
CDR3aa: CSVRQGPNTGELFF

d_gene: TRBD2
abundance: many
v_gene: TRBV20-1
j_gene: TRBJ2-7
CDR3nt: TGCAGTGCTAGTATAGCGGGCCCTCGCGAGCAGTACTTC
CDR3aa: CSASIAGPREQYF

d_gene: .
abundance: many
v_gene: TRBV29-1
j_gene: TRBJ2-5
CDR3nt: TGCAGCGTTGCAGGGCTAGAAGAGACCCAGTACTTC
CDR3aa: CSVAGLEETQYF

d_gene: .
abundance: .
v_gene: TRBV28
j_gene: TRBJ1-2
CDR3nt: TGTGCCAGCACCCTTTCGTATGGGAATGGCTACACCTTC
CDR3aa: CASTLSYGNGYTF

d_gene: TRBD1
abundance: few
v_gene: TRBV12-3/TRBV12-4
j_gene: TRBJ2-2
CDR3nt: TGTGCCAGCAGTTTGGACAGGGGGTTCACCGGGGAGCTGTTTTTT
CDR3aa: CASSLDRGFTGELFF

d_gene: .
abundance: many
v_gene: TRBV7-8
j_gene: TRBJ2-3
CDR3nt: TGTGCCAGCAGCTTAAGCCCTGGGACGCAGTATTTT
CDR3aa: CASSLSPGTQYF

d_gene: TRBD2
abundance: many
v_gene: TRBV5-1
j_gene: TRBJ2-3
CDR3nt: TGCGCCAGCAGCTTAGGCGGGAGACCCAGCACAGATACGCAGTATTTT
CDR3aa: CASSLGGRPSTDTQYF

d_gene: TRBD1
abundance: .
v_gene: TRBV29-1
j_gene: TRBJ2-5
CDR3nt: TGCAGCGTCCCGGGACAGGGGACTAAGACCCAGTACTTC
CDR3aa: CSVPGQGTKTQYF

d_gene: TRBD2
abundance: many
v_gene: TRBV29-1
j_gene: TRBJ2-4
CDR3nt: TGCAGCGGGACTAGCGGGAGAAACATTCAGTACTTC
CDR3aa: CSGTSGRNIQYF

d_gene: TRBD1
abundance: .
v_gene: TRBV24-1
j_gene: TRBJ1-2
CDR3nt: TGTGCCACCAGTGACCCGACAGGGTACCGTGGCTACACCTTC
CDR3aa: CATSDPTGYRGYTF

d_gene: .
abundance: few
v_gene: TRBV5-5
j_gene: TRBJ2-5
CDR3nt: TGTGCCAGCAGCGGCAACCCCCCCGAGACCCAGTACTTC
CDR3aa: CASSGNPPETQYF

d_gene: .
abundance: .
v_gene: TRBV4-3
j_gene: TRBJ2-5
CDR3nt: TGCGCCAGCCTGGTTCTCGGGGGCCTCCAAGAGACCCAGTACTTC
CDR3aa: CASLVLGGLQETQYF

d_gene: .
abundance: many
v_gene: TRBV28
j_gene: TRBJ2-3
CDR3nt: TGTGCCAGCGATGATCGGAATACGCAGTATTTT
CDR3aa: CASDDRNTQYF

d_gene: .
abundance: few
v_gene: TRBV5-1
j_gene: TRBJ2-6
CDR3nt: TGCGCCAGCAGCCGACAGACCGTCTCTGGGGCCAACGTCCTGACTTTC
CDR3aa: CASSRQTVSGANVLTF

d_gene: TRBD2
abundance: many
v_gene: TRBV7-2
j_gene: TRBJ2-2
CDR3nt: TGTGCCAGCAGCTCCCTGACGGGAGGGAACACCGGGGAGCTGTTTTTT
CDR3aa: CASSSLTGGNTGELFF

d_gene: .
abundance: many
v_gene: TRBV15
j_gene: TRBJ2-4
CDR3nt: TGTGCCACCAGCAGAGATAACTATGCAGGGAACATTCAGTACTTC
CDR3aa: CATSRDNYAGNIQYF

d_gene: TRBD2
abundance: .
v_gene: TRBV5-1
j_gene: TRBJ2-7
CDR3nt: TGCGCCAGCAGCTTGCCCCGGACTAGCGGGGGGAATCACGAGCAGTACTTC
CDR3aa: CASSLPRTSGGNHEQYF

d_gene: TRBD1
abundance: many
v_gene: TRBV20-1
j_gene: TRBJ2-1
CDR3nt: TGCAGTGCTCGCCCGACAGGGGACAATGAGCAGTTCTTC
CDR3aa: CSARPTGDNEQFF

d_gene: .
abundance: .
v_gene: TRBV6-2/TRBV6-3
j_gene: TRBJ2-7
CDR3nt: TGTGCCAGCAGTTTACCGGAGTCTCTGTCATACGAGCAGTACTTC
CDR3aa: CASSLPESLSYEQYF

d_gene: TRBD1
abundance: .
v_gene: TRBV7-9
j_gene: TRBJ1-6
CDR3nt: TGTGCCAGCAGCTTAGCCCAGGGGGGTAATTCACCCCTCCACTTT
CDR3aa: CASSLAQGGNSPLHF

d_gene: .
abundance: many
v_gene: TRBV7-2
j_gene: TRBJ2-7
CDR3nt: TGTGCCAGCGCCGACCCCAGTCGGGGAACCTACGAGCAGTACTTC
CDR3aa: CASADPSRGTYEQYF

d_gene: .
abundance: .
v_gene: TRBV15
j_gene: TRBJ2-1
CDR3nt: TGTGCCACCAGCAGAGGAATGGGTAGTAGCTCCTACAATGAGCAGTTCTTC
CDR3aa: CATSRGMGSSSYNEQFF

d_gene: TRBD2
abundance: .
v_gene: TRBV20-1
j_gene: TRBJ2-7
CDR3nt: TGCAGTGCGAAGGGACTAGCGGGAGTTCGCGAGCAGTACTTC
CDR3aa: CSAKGLAGVREQYF

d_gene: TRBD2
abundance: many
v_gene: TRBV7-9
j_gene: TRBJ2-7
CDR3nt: TGTGCCAGCAGCTCACTCGGGACTAGCGGGAGATGGTACGAGCAGTACTTC
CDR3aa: CASSSLGTSGRWYEQYF

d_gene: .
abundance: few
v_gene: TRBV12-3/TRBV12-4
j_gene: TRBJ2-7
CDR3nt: TGTGCCAGCAGTTTAGCTAGCGGCCGATGGGGCGAGCAGTACTTC
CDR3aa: CASSLASGRWGEQYF

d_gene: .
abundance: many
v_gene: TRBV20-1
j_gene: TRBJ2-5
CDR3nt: TGCAGTGCTAGAGATGTAGAGACCCAGTACTTC
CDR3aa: CSARDVETQYF